This is a list of T cell receptor beta chains from one sample in a study of regulatory T cells in long-lasting Graves disease. TCRdb reprocessed the multiplex PCR reads with MiXCR, giving one entry per CDR3 protein. The sample records around 500,000 distinct CDR3 sequences, about 16% being singletons. The data were also submitted as part of a second study, on T cells in Graves' hyperthyroidism and ophthalmopathy.

Sequences were derived from peripheral blood mononuclear cells (PBMCs), sampled at new diagnosis, from a patient treated with antithyroid drugs. These receptors were taken from a woman aged 35-65 years with Graves disease. Both conserved end residues are part of each CDR3. D genes are given only for firm matches. Clone size, where shown, is once, few, many, or a class for clones that have expanded.

TRBV14	12	TRBJ2-7	TRBD1	NA	TGTGCCAGCAGCAGCCGCATGGGACAGCCGTACTTC	CASSSRMGQPYF
TRBV9	17	TRBJ2-2	NA	NA	TGTGCCAGCAGCGTGGGGCTCGGGCCCCCAATCGCCGGGGAGCTGTTTTTT	CASSVGLGPPIAGELFF
TRBV2	15	TRBJ2-7	TRBD1	many	TGTGCCAGCAGGTCTGAGGGACAGGGGACCTACGAGCAGTACTTC	CASRSEGQGTYEQYF
TRBV2	14	TRBJ1-5	NA	many	TGTGCCAGCAACGACGGGGACCGGGTTCAGCCCCAGCATTTT	CASNDGDRVQPQHF
TRBV6-2/TRBV6-3	15	TRBJ1-2	NA	few	TGTGCCAGCGGGCGGTCTCAACGTGTATGGTCAGGCTACACCTTC	CASGRSQRVWSGYTF
TRBV5-8	19	TRBJ2-7	TRBD1	NA	TGTGCCAGCAGCTTGGTTCTTGGTAGGGGGCAGGTCAAACGGCGAGAGCAGTACTTC	CASSLVLGRGQVKRREQYF
TRBV29-1	17	TRBJ2-1	TRBD2	many	TGCAGCGTTGCCCAACCAGTTACTAGCGGGGACTACAATGAGCAGTTCTTC	CSVAQPVTSGDYNEQFF
TRBV3-1	13	TRBJ1-1	NA	many	TGTGCCAGCAGCTTAAACCCGGGAACTGAAGCTTTCTTT	CASSLNPGTEAFF
TRBV5-1	15	TRBJ2-7	NA	NA	TGCGCCAGCAGCCGCCGGGACACTAGCTCCTACGAGCAGTACTTC	CASSRRDTSSYEQYF
TRBV28	16	TRBJ2-1	TRBD1	many	TGTGCCAGCAGTTTTAGGGACAGGGGGTCTTACAATGAGCAGTTCTTC	CASSFRDRGSYNEQFF
TRBV10-3	14	TRBJ1-1	TRBD1	NA	TGTGCCATCAGTGGGACAGGGGGGAACACTGAAGCTTTCTTT	CAISGTGGNTEAFF
TRBV18	13	TRBJ1-1	NA	many	TGTGCCAGCTCACAGGGATTCAACACTGAAGCTTTCTTT	CASSQGFNTEAFF
TRBV19	13	TRBJ1-1	NA	few	TGTGCCAGTAGTATAGGAGCGGCCTCTGAAGCTTTCTTT	CASSIGAASEAFF
TRBV20-1	12	TRBJ1-1	NA	NA	TGCAGTGGCATAACAGGGCAGGCTGAAGCTTTCTTT	CSGITGQAEAFF
TRBV7-9	16	TRBJ2-5	NA	many	TGTGCCAGCAGCTTCAGCCTTAGAGGGAACCAAGAGACCCAGTACTTC	CASSFSLRGNQETQYF
TRBV3-1	15	TRBJ2-2	NA	many	TGTGCCAGCAGCCAAGGGGGGTCGAACACCGGGGAGCTGTTTTTT	CASSQGGSNTGELFF
TRBV18	14	TRBJ2-3	TRBD1	NA	TGTGCCAGCGCTGGGACAGGGAGGACAGATACGCAGTATTTT	CASAGTGRTDTQYF
TRBV3-1	14	TRBJ2-1	TRBD1	many	TGTGCCAGCTCCCCCCAGGGGGCCTACAATGAGCAGTTCTTC	CASSPQGAYNEQFF
TRBV7-2	14	TRBJ1-2	NA	NA	TGTGCCAGCAGCTTAGATGCACAATCCTATGGCTACACCTTC	CASSLDAQSYGYTF
TRBV18	15	TRBJ1-1	NA	few	TGTGCCAGCTCACCACCCCCCCGCCTGAGCGCTGAAGCTTTCTTT	CASSPPPRLSAEAFF
TRBV10-2	14	TRBJ2-7	NA	many	TGCGCCAGCAGTGGAACGGGGCCAAGGGTCGAGCAGTACTTC	CASSGTGPRVEQYF
TRBV6-1	16	TRBJ2-2	TRBD1	few	TGTGCCACCTCGGTCCTCGGGACAGCGAGGCGAGGGGAGCTGTTTTTT	CATSVLGTARRGELFF
TRBV25-1	14	TRBJ1-2	NA	NA	TGTGCCAGCAGTGATCTGGACATAATAAAGGGCTACACCTTC	CASSDLDIIKGYTF
TRBV6-7	14	TRBJ1-4	NA	few	TGTGCCAGCAGGAGGGAATCGGCTAATGAAAAACTGTTTTTT	CASRRESANEKLFF
TRBV29-1	14	TRBJ1-5	NA	many	TGCAGCGTTGTTCTGGGGACGGGCAATCAGCCCCAGCATTTT	CSVVLGTGNQPQHF
TRBV28	15	TRBJ2-7	NA	many	TGTGCCAGCAGTTTACGGGGACTTCCCTCCTACGAGCAGTACTTC	CASSLRGLPSYEQYF